The rows below give T cell receptor beta chains drawn from one sample of a study of blood T cell repertoires in COVID-19. The method was immunoSEQ multiplex PCR; TCRdb's version includes in-frame clones alone and lacks a portion of them. The sample consists of approximately 210,000 clones, 86% of them appearing once. Sequenced sample: peripheral blood. The receptor set was obtained from a man aged 30-40 years who had recovered from COVID-19. Each CDR3 is given with its conserved first and last residue. Fields, in order: V gene, clone size, J gene, D gene, CDR3 DNA, CDR3 protein. D genes are given only for firm matches. Some rows mark clone size as missing; the rest say once, few, many or name a class of expanded clone.

TRBV20-1	-	TRBJ2-7	-	TGCAGTGCTAGTGACCGCGTATACGAGCAGTACTTC	CSASDRVYEQYF
TRBV11-2	-	TRBJ1-2	-	TGTGCCAGCAGCTACCCGGACAGTAGGAGGACCTATGGCTACACCTTC	CASSYPDSRRTYGYTF
TRBV27	-	TRBJ1-2	TRBD1	TGTGCCAGCAGACGAGGACAGGCGTATGTCTACACCTTC	CASRRGQAYVYTF
TRBV5-1	-	TRBJ2-5	-	TGCGCCAGCAGCTTGGCCTCCCAACCAGGGGCTTACCTGGGGGAGACCCAGTACTTC	CASSLASQPGAYLGETQYF
TRBV5-1	-	TRBJ2-2	-	TGCGCCAGCAGCTTGGCGACAGGCAAGAACACCGGGGAGCTGTTTTTT	CASSLATGKNTGELFF
TRBV4-2	-	TRBJ1-5	-	TGTGCCAGCAGCCTCGATGGGGCAGGTGATCAGCCCCAGCATTTT	CASSLDGAGDQPQHF
TRBV4-1	-	TRBJ2-7	TRBD2	TGCGCCAGCAGCCAAGCCCGGGGGGACTCTCAATGGGAGCAGTACTTC	CASSQARGDSQWEQYF
TRBV7-2	-	TRBJ2-7	TRBD1	TGTGCCAGCAGCCCGGGACAGGGGACCTACGAGCAGTACTTC	CASSPGQGTYEQYF
TRBV3-1/TRBV3-2	-	TRBJ2-3	-	TGTGCCAGCAGCCGGCAGGGGACAGATACGCAGTATTTT	CASSRQGTDTQYF
TRBV5-1	-	TRBJ2-7	TRBD1	TGCGCCAGCAGCTTTTCTACCCCGGGACAGGCGTTCGTCGACGAGCAGTACTTC	CASSFSTPGQAFVDEQYF
TRBV19	-	TRBJ2-7	TRBD1	TGTGCCAGTAACCCGGGACAGGGGCCCTACGAGCAGTACTTC	CASNPGQGPYEQYF
TRBV6-5	once	TRBJ2-7	TRBD1	TGTGCCAGCAGTTCCGGGACAGGGTGGTCCTACGAGCAGTACTTC	CASSSGTGWSYEQYF
TRBV7-9	-	TRBJ2-1	TRBD1	TGTGCCAGCAGCTTAGACGACAGGGGAACCTACAATGAGCAGTTCTTC	CASSLDDRGTYNEQFF
TRBV27	-	TRBJ2-5	TRBD2	TGTGCCAGCCGACCGGGAGGGGCGCTAGAGACCCAGTACTTC	CASRPGGALETQYF
TRBV19	-	TRBJ1-1	-	TGTGCCACCGGCCGGGGCAGGGAGGACACTGAAGCTTTCTTT	CATGRGREDTEAFF
TRBV5-1	-	TRBJ1-4	-	TGCGCCAGCAGCTTGGGGACTGCAACTAATGAAAAACTGTTTTTT	CASSLGTATNEKLFF
TRBV19	-	TRBJ2-2	TRBD2	TGTGCCAGTATAGCGGGGGAGCACACCGGGGAGCTGTTTTTT	CASIAGEHTGELFF
TRBV23-1	-	TRBJ2-7	-	TGCGCCAGCAGTCCCCGGGGAGACCCCAGCTACGAGCAGTACTTC	CASSPRGDPSYEQYF
TRBV21-1	once	TRBJ1-1	-	TGTGCCAGCAGCAAAGAGTGTGTACAGGGGACCACTTACACGCTGAACACTGAAGCTTTCTTT	CASSKECVQGTTYTLNTEAFF
TRBV3-1/TRBV3-2	-	TRBJ1-2	-	TGTGCCAGCAGCCAAGCCGCGGGGGGCAAGGGCTACACCTTC	CASSQAAGGKGYTF
TRBV5-4	-	TRBJ2-3	-	TGTGCCAGCAGCGTCCAACTACACACAGATACGCAGTATTTT	CASSVQLHTDTQYF
TRBV30	-	TRBJ1-2	-	TGTGCCTGGAGCATTGGCGGAGGAGCCTATGGCTACACCTTC	CAWSIGGGAYGYTF
TRBV6-5	-	TRBJ2-7	-	TGTGCCAGCCAGACAGGCTCCTACGAGCAGTACTTC	CASQTGSYEQYF
TRBV11-2	-	TRBJ1-1	-	TGTGCCAGCAGCTTAGCCCCCCGGGGGAGAGGCACTGAAGCTTTCTTT	CASSLAPRGRGTEAFF
TRBV5-4	-	TRBJ2-1	TRBD1	TGTGCCAGCAGGCAAGACAGGGGACGCACTGTCCATGAGCAGTTCTTC	CASRQDRGRTVHEQFF
TRBV6-6	-	TRBJ1-5	-	TGTGCCAGCAGTTCCCAACAGGGCAACAATCAGCCCCAGCATTTT	CASSSQQGNNQPQHF
TRBV6-1	-	TRBJ1-1	-	TGTGCCAGCAGTGATTTCGGGGAGGTCACTGAAGCTTTCTTT	CASSDFGEVTEAFF
TRBV6-5	-	TRBJ2-3	-	TGTGCCAGCCTCCAGGCCTACACCGATACGCAGTATTTT	CASLQAYTDTQYF
TRBV11-3	-	TRBJ2-2	TRBD1	TGTGCCAGCAGCACCCCGCGGGGTGGGACAGGCACCGGGGAGCTGTTTTTT	CASSTPRGGTGTGELFF
TRBV6-5	-	TRBJ1-1	-	TGTGCCAGCACACCTATTACAGGAACGAACACTGAAGCTTTCTTT	CASTPITGTNTEAFF
TRBV19	-	TRBJ2-1	-	TGTGCCAGTAGCCCTTTAGGAACTAGCAAGTTCTTC	CASSPLGTSKFF
TRBV11-2	-	TRBJ2-3	-	TGTGCCAGCAGCTCCGAGAGGACAGATACGCAGTATTTT	CASSSERTDTQYF
TRBV9	few	TRBJ2-5	-	TGTGCCAGCAGCGTAGCTCAGGCTATTGAGACCCAGTACTTC	CASSVAQAIETQYF
TRBV19	-	TRBJ1-3	-	TGTGCCAGTATGTTACCGGATCGGGTCCCCACCATATATTTT	CASMLPDRVPTIYF
TRBV29-1	many	TRBJ1-5	-	TGCAGCGCCCTTATAGGCAGCGCCTCGGGCAATCAGCCCCAGCATTTT	CSALIGSASGNQPQHF
TRBV5-6	once	TRBJ1-1	-	TGTGCCAGCAGCTTGGAGATGGCGGCCCCGAGCACTGAAGCTTTCTTT	CASSLEMAAPSTEAFF
TRBV3-1/TRBV3-2	-	TRBJ1-3	-	TGTGCCAGCAGCCAAGATATGGGCCGATACTCTGGAAACACCATATATTTT	CASSQDMGRYSGNTIYF
TRBV7-9	once	TRBJ1-1	-	TGTGCCAGCACCTCTACCCTAACGTCATCGTTCGGTTTCGCTTTCTTT	CASTSTLTSSFGFAFF
TRBV24-1	-	TRBJ2-1	TRBD2	TGTGCCACCAGTGATCCCCGGGTAGCGGGGGGTCATGAGCAGTTCTTC	CATSDPRVAGGHEQFF
TRBV6-4	-	TRBJ1-2	-	TGTGCCAGCAGCAGAACGACTGTTGGAGCTAACTATGGCTACACCTTC	CASSRTTVGANYGYTF
TRBV6-4	-	TRBJ2-3	TRBD2	TGTGCCAGCAGTGACGGTTCTTACGGGGGGGCGGGAGATACGCAGTATTTT	CASSDGSYGGAGDTQYF
TRBV20-1	-	TRBJ1-3	-	TGCAGTGCTAGTAGGTCCCGGGGGGCGCAATCTAGAAACACCATATATTTT	CSASRSRGAQSRNTIYF
TRBV7-9	-	TRBJ2-2	TRBD2	TGTGCCAGCAGCTTCGGACCGGGACTAGGAACCGGGGAGCTGTTTTTT	CASSFGPGLGTGELFF
TRBV6-5	-	TRBJ1-2	TRBD1	TGTGCCAGCAGTTACTTCACAGGGGGGGGTGGCTACACCTTC	CASSYFTGGGGYTF
TRBV6-5	-	TRBJ1-2	-	TGTGCCAGCAGTTACGGGACAATCAACTATGGCTACACCTTC	CASSYGTINYGYTF
TRBV7-8	-	TRBJ2-2	-	TGTGCCAGCAGCTTCAGTGGAACCAGGTTGAACACCGGGGAGCTGTTTTTT	CASSFSGTRLNTGELFF
TRBV28	once	TRBJ1-4	-	TGTGCCAGCAGCCCCCAGTCAACTAATGAAAAACTGTTTTTT	CASSPQSTNEKLFF
TRBV4-2	-	TRBJ1-4	TRBD1	TGTGCCAGCAGCAAGTACCACCCGACAGGGGGCGGTTTTAATGAAAAACTGTTTTTT	CASSKYHPTGGGFNEKLFF
TRBV13	-	TRBJ1-3	-	TGTGCCAGCAGCTTAGATCTAAACTCTGGAAACACCATATATTTT	CASSLDLNSGNTIYF
TRBV6-5	-	TRBJ2-7	-	TGTGCCAGCCCACCTGTCGGGCAGGGCTACGAGCAGTACTTC	CASPPVGQGYEQYF
TRBV7-2	-	TRBJ1-1	-	TGTGCCAGCAGCTCCCAACAGGGTCGCACTGAAGCTTTCTTT	CASSSQQGRTEAFF
TRBV6-2/TRBV6-3	once	TRBJ1-2	-	TGTGCCAGCAGGTACCTGGGCTACACCTTC	CASRYLGYTF
TRBV3-1/TRBV3-2	-	TRBJ2-5	-	TGTGCCAGCAGCCAAGATCCTGGGGCAGGAGAGACCCAGTACTTC	CASSQDPGAGETQYF